Listed below are T cell receptor beta chains from one sample, sequenced in a study of tumor-infiltrating lymphocytes in primary liver carcinoma. TCRdb re-analysed the multiplex PCR reads in MiXCR, keeping a single row per CDR3 protein. The sample records 310,000 or so distinct CDR3 sequences, 50% to 60% being singletons. The specimen sequenced was peripheral blood. These TCRs come from a woman aged 25 to 39 with primary liver carcinoma and hepatitis B virus infection. CDR3s include the opening cysteine and the closing phenylalanine or tryptophan. A D gene is named only where the DNA matches it firmly. Size values are once, few and many counts, or a class for expanded clones, and some rows have none.

abundance,j_gene,v_gene,d_gene,CDR3nt,CDR3aa
-,TRBJ2-7,TRBV6-2/TRBV6-3,-,TGTACCAGCAGTTCCAACAGCCGCTACGAGCAGTACTTC,CTSSSNSRYEQYF
many,TRBJ2-7,TRBV6-2/TRBV6-3,TRBD2,TGTGCCAGCAGAAACACAAGCGGGAGGGCCGTCGAGCAGTACTTC,CASRNTSGRAVEQYF
-,TRBJ1-4,TRBV12-3/TRBV12-4,-,TGTGCCAACAGCCCCCATGACCTTGAAAAACTGTTTTTT,CANSPHDLEKLFF
many,TRBJ1-2,TRBV4-2,-,TGTGCCAGCAGCCAGGCATCGACCCGCCACTATGGCTACACCTTC,CASSQASTRHYGYTF
few,TRBJ1-3,TRBV6-6,-,TGTGCCAGCAGACTCCCCGGGAGTGGGGGAAACACCATATATTTT,CASRLPGSGGNTIYF
-,TRBJ2-3,TRBV11-3,TRBD1,TGTGCCAGCAGCTTAAAACAGGGGGCTAACATAGATACGCAGTATTTT,CASSLKQGANIDTQYF
-,TRBJ2-1,TRBV7-8,-,TGTGCCAGCAGCTTAGTCCCGGGTCTTCAGTACAATGAGCAGTTCTTC,CASSLVPGLQYNEQFF
-,TRBJ2-7,TRBV11-2,TRBD2,TGTGCCAACAGCCTAGGCGGGAGCTCCTACGAGCAGTACTTC,CANSLGGSSYEQYF
-,TRBJ2-1,TRBV6-5,TRBD2,TGTGCCATCAGTGGTACGGGACTAGCGGTATCTGAGCAGTTCTTC,CAISGTGLAVSEQFF
-,TRBJ2-1,TRBV6-6,-,TGTGCCAGCGGTTACTCGACGCAAGGACCCCACGGGCTCTTC,CASGYSTQGPHGLF
-,TRBJ2-7,TRBV7-9,-,TGTGCCAGCAGCTCCATGACCTACCTGTGGCACGAGCAGTACTTC,CASSSMTYLWHEQYF
-,TRBJ2-3,TRBV7-3,TRBD1,TGTGCCAGCAATCAGGGGGCAAGAATTGGTACAGATACGCAGTATTTT,CASNQGARIGTDTQYF
few,TRBJ1-2,TRBV6-6,TRBD1,TGTGCCAGCAGTTTGGTGATTGGGACAGGGGAGTTCAGGGGCTATGGCTACACCTTC,CASSLVIGTGEFRGYGYTF
few,TRBJ2-2,TRBV12-3/TRBV12-4,-,TGTGCCAGCGTCTCATCCCCGGGGGGCGAAAGTTTGTGGGCCGGGGAGCTGTTTTTT,CASVSSPGGESLWAGELFF
-,TRBJ2-7,TRBV12-3/TRBV12-4,-,TGTGCCAGCAGTCTCCGTGGGACGGGAGACTACGAGCAGTACTTC,CASSLRGTGDYEQYF
many,TRBJ2-7,TRBV12-3/TRBV12-4,TRBD1,TGTGCCAGCAGTCCGAGGACAGGAACCTACGAGCAGTACTTC,CASSPRTGTYEQYF
-,TRBJ2-2,TRBV11-2,-,TGTGCCAACAGCTTGCGAACTAGTGGGACCGGGGAGCTGTTTTTT,CANSLRTSGTGELFF
-,TRBJ2-1,TRBV6-2/TRBV6-3,-,TGTGTCAGCAGTCGACTGGGCGGCTCCTACAATGAGCAGTTCTTC,CVSSRLGGSYNEQFF
-,TRBJ2-3,TRBV11-2,TRBD2,TGTGCCAGCAGCCGAACTAGCGGGAGTTGGGATGCGCAGTATTTC,CASSRTSGSWDAQYF
-,TRBJ2-1,TRBV10-2,-,TGCGCCAGCCGGGACCTAACCTACAATGAGCAGTTCTTC,CASRDLTYNEQFF
-,TRBJ1-5,TRBV6-5,-,TGTGCCAGCAGTTACTCAGTGAATCAGCCCCGGCATTTT,CASSYSVNQPRHF
many,TRBJ2-1,TRBV28,-,TGTGCCAGCAGTTTTGATAGATTTGAGCAGTTCTTC,CASSFDRFEQFF
-,TRBJ2-2,TRBV6-6,-,TGTGCCAGCAGGGCCGGGACACCAAACGCCGGGGAGCTGTTTTTT,CASRAGTPNAGELFF
once,TRBJ1-2,TRBV4-3,-,TGCGTCAGCAGCGCTGAATTGGAGATCCATGGCTACACCTTC,CVSSAELEIHGYTF